A selection of T cell receptor beta chains follows, all from one sample in a study of long-term antiretroviral therapy in people with HIV. Produced via immunoSEQ multiplex PCR; TCRdb's table is partial and in-frame only. The sample has 30,000 to 35,000 clones, around 78% seen once; the top ten hold around 8%. Sequenced here: unsorted PBMCs, sampled 3.1 years after starting antiretroviral therapy. The receptor set was obtained from a woman in her fifties or sixties with HIV. Each CDR3 is given with its conserved first and last residue. D genes are given only for firm matches. Rows give clone size only sometimes, using once, few, many, or a class for an expanded clone.

j_call clone_size v_call d_call cdr3_nt cdr3_aa
TRBJ2-2 . TRBV10-2 TRBD2 TGCGCCAGCCGAGTAGCGGGGGGGAGTACCGGGGAGCTGTTTTTT CASRVAGGSTGELFF
TRBJ2-6 . TRBV11-2 . TGTGCCAGCAGCGCAAGCGGGGCCAACGTCCTGACTTTC CASSASGANVLTF
TRBJ1-3 . TRBV6-4 . TGTGCCAGCACTGGGACGGGCAGCTCTGGAAACACCATATATTTT CASTGTGSSGNTIYF
TRBJ1-5 . TRBV6-1 . TGTGCCGGCAGTGAATTGACAGGCAATCAGCCCCAGCATTTT CAGSELTGNQPQHF
TRBJ1-6 . TRBV9 . TGTGCCAGCAGCCCCAACGTAGGCCTCGATAATTCACCCCTCCACTTT CASSPNVGLDNSPLHF
TRBJ2-1 . TRBV7-2 TRBD2 TGTGCCAGCAGCTTAGGCCTAGCGGATGAGCAGTTCTTC CASSLGLADEQFF
TRBJ2-5 . TRBV5-1 TRBD1 TGCGCCAGCAGCTCGACAGGGTACGAGACCCAGTACTTC CASSSTGYETQYF
TRBJ2-2 . TRBV25-1 . TGTGCCAGCAGGGGGACTTCGAACACCGGGGAGCTGTTTTTT CASRGTSNTGELFF
TRBJ1-5 . TRBV7-7 . TGTGCCAGCAGCTTGGAAGAGAATCAGCCCCAGCATTTT CASSLEENQPQHF
TRBJ2-5 . TRBV7-9 . TGTGCCAGCAGCGCCCGGGAAGGGGGTCGGAGAGAGACCCAGTACTTC CASSAREGGRRETQYF
TRBJ2-3 . TRBV10-1 TRBD2 TGCGCCAGCAGGCACCTTACAGGTAGGACTAGCGGCCTTACTAGCACAGATACGCAGTATTTT CASRHLTGRTSGLTSTDTQYF
TRBJ2-7 . TRBV2 . TGTGCCAGCAGTGAAGATAGGGCAGGAAACGGTAACGAGCAGTACTTC CASSEDRAGNGNEQYF
TRBJ2-1 . TRBV4-1 TRBD2 TGCGCCAGCAGTCCAACGGGGGTTGGGGGGGGGAGTGAGCAGTTCTTC CASSPTGVGGGSEQFF
TRBJ1-5 . TRBV15 . TGTGCCACCAGCAGAGGCCCGGACATGGGCAATCAGCCCCAGCATTTT CATSRGPDMGNQPQHF
TRBJ2-5 . TRBV9 TRBD2 TGTGCCAGCAGAGCGGGGGCACCTCTGGAGACCCAGTACTTC CASRAGAPLETQYF
TRBJ2-2 . TRBV2 . TGTGCCAGCGAAACAGGGCCAAACACCGGGGAGCTGTTTTTT CASETGPNTGELFF
TRBJ2-4 . TRBV19 . TGTGCCAGTAGTATTAGGAGGGAATCCAAAAACATTCAGTACTTC CASSIRRESKNIQYF
TRBJ2-5 once TRBV19 TRBD1 TGTGCCAGTAGTATTGGACAGGGTGGTAAAGAGACCCAGTACTTC CASSIGQGGKETQYF
TRBJ1-4 . TRBV6-5 TRBD1 TGTGCCAGCAAGGGGGACAGCGGTAATGAAAAACTGTTTTTT CASKGDSGNEKLFF
TRBJ1-4 . TRBV30 TRBD1 TGTGCCTGGAGACCCCGCGGGGCAGGGGGGCCCTCAACTAATGAAAAACTGTTTTTT CAWRPRGAGGPSTNEKLFF
TRBJ2-1 . TRBV4-1 . TGCGCCAGCAGCCAAGAAGTAGGCGAGCAGTTCTTC CASSQEVGEQFF
TRBJ2-5 once TRBV2 TRBD2 TGTGCCAGCGAGGGACTAGCGGGGGAAGAGACCCAGTACTTC CASEGLAGEETQYF
TRBJ1-5 . TRBV7-9 . TGTGCCAGCAGCTTAGACAGAGATCAGCCCCAGCATTTT CASSLDRDQPQHF
TRBJ2-7 . TRBV28 TRBD2 TGTGCCAGCCTAGGGACTAGCGGGTACGAGCAGTACTTC CASLGTSGYEQYF
TRBJ2-2 . TRBV4-1 . TGCGCCAGCAGCCTCGAACCGGCACAGGGAAACACCGGGGAGCTGTTTTTT CASSLEPAQGNTGELFF
TRBJ1-4 . TRBV5-1 . TGCGCCAGCAGCTTGGAAAGGGGATGGGATGAAAAACTGTTTTTT CASSLERGWDEKLFF
TRBJ2-5 . TRBV4-2 TRBD2 TGTGCCAGCAGCACCCTAGCGGGCCGCCGGGAGACCCAGTACTTC CASSTLAGRRETQYF
TRBJ1-2 once TRBV6-1 . TGTGCCAGCAGTGAATACAGAGCCCGGAACTATGGCTACACCTTC CASSEYRARNYGYTF
TRBJ2-7 . TRBV9 TRBD1 TGTGCCAGCAGCCCCGGTGGGGGGGTCGGGACAGGGTTCTCCGAGCAGTACTTC CASSPGGGVGTGFSEQYF
TRBJ1-6 . TRBV7-9 . TGTGCCAGCAGCTTATCAACCGGGGCCGGGGGCTATAATTCACCCCTCCACTTT CASSLSTGAGGYNSPLHF
TRBJ1-4 few TRBV5-8 TRBD1 TGTGCCAGCAGCTTGGGACAGGGGAATTCTAATGAAAAACTGTTTTTT CASSLGQGNSNEKLFF
TRBJ1-5 few TRBV5-4 . TGTGCCAGCAGCGACCGGGACACGGGATTGGATTATGGCAATCAGCCCCAGCATTTT CASSDRDTGLDYGNQPQHF
TRBJ2-2 . TRBV11-1 . TGTGCCAGCAGCTTAGCGCTAGTGCGGTACACCGGGGAGCTGTTTTTT CASSLALVRYTGELFF
TRBJ2-5 . TRBV29-1 . TGCAGCGTTGAACGCAGTACCCAAGAGACCCAGTACTTC CSVERSTQETQYF
TRBJ2-1 once TRBV11-2 TRBD2 TGTGCCAGCATCCTAGCGGGCTCCTACAATGAGCAGTTCTTC CASILAGSYNEQFF
TRBJ1-6 . TRBV6-5 . TGTGCCAGCAGGCCGGGAAACCGGGGTAATTCACCCCTCCACTTT CASRPGNRGNSPLHF
TRBJ2-1 . TRBV30 . TGTGCCTGGAGTAAGACTAGGGGGGGGTCCAATGAGCAGTTCTTC CAWSKTRGGSNEQFF
TRBJ2-5 . TRBV5-1 . TGCGCCAGCAGCAAGACTGCCGGGGAGGAGACCCAGTACTTC CASSKTAGEETQYF
TRBJ1-3 . TRBV6-5 . TGTGCCAGCAGTCCAACAGTGCACTCTGGAAACACCATATATTTT CASSPTVHSGNTIYF
TRBJ2-7 . TRBV18 . TGTGCCAGCTCACCACCCCCGGGGTACGAGCAGTACTTC CASSPPPGYEQYF
TRBJ1-5 . TRBV19 TRBD1 TGTGCCAGTAGTTCTAAAGGGACAGGGCCTTTGAATCAGCCCCAGCATTTT CASSSKGTGPLNQPQHF
TRBJ1-2 . TRBV6-5 . TGTGCCAGCAGTTACTACCAGGGGATCGGATACACCTTC CASSYYQGIGYTF
TRBJ1-5 . TRBV2 . TGTGCCAGCAGCTGGGAGGGGAGAAGCAATCAGCCCCAGCATTTT CASSWEGRSNQPQHF